A single sample is the source of the 9 T cell receptor beta chains below, sequenced in a study of blood T cell repertoires in COVID-19. Only in-frame clones appear in the TCRdb table, and some are missing; sequencing was by immunoSEQ multiplex PCR. The sample yields 90,000 to 150,000 clones, 86% seen once. Sample: peripheral blood. Receptor source: a man in his 70s who had recovered from COVID-19.

The chain has TRBV6-4 and TRBJ1-1, with D perhaps TRBD1 (6 bases). This CDR3 spans 14 amino acids. Germline lookup yields CDR1 MRHNA and CDR2 SNTAGT. Trimming removed 3 bases from V and 1 base from J, with 9 bases in between. CDR3 protein: CASSEQGGNTEAFF. The CDR3 coding sequence is TGTGCCAGCAGTGAACAGGGTGGGAACACTGAAGCTTTCTTT.

This chain joins TRBV23-1 and TRBJ2-1, with 10 bases that match TRBD2. TRBV23-1 is given ORF status, its function remaining uncertain. The CDR3 spans 16 residues. The V gene end was trimmed by 4 bases and the J gene end by 3 bases; junction bases not matched to a gene: 6. Here the CDR3 DNA reads TGCGCCAGCAGTCCCCGACTAGCGGGTCTCTACAATGAGCAGTTCTTC. This encodes CASSPRLAGLYNEQFF.

The J gene is TRBJ2-5, the V gene TRBV4-3; TRBD2 might be the D (5 bases). The CDR3 extends over 15 amino acids. Looked up from germline, CDR1 is LGHNA and CDR2 is YSLEER. The V end was cut by 0 bases, the J end by 5 bases, with 13 bases between. The CDR3 DNA reads as TGCGCCAGCAGCCAAGATCCGGGATCAAGGGAGACCCAGTACTTC. Translation gives CASSQDPGSRETQYF.

This clone was seen only once. This rearrangement joins TRBV30 to TRBJ2-3, with a possible D match to TRBD2 (5 bases). V gave up 3 bases and J gave up 8 bases, with 18 bases separating them. The CDR3 is 14 amino acids. CDR1 is GTSNPN, CDR2 SVGIG, per germline (reference sequence). Written as DNA, the CDR3 is TGTGCCTGGAGCCTAGAGGGCGGAGTAAGTACGCAGTATTTT. Protein sequence: CAWSLEGGVSTQYF.

The V call is TRBV9, the J call TRBJ1-1; 8 nucleotides align to TRBD1. The CDR3 extends over 13 amino acids. V shed 0 bases, J shed 9 bases, and the junction held 4 bases outside the gene matches. Germline V CDR1 and CDR2: SGDLS, YYNGEE. CDR3 amino acids: CASSVDTGGQAFF. For the CDR3, the DNA is TGTGCCAGCAGCGTAGATACAGGGGGGCAAGCTTTCTTT.

This chain links TRBV7-3 with TRBJ2-7; 10 bases map to TRBD1. CDR1 and CDR2 from the germline V gene are SGHTA and FQGTGA. After removal of 8 bases from V and 6 bases from J, the junction contained 10 bases not matched to a gene. This CDR3 comprises 14 residues. CDR3 nucleotide sequence: TGTGCCAGCGGAACCGGGACAGGGGCTGGCGAGCAGTACTTC. Amino acid sequence: CASGTGTGAGEQYF.

The chain is built from TRBV18 and TRBJ2-7, with a weak D call TRBD1 (7 bases). Trimming shortened V by 8 bases and J by 6 bases, and 14 bases separated the two germline ends. The CDR3 is 12 residues long. Germline CDR1 is KGHSH and CDR2 is LQKENI. Written as DNA, the CDR3 is TGTGCCAGCGGCCAGGGGGGACGCGAGCAGTACTTC. It specifies CASGQGGREQYF.

The sample holds one count of this clone. This chain connects TRBV2 to TRBJ2-1; 8 bases are a match to TRBD2. Germline lookup yields CDR1 SNHLY and CDR2 FYNNEI. CDR3 size: 18 residues. Trimming took 6 bases from V and 9 from J; bases not matched to a gene: 22. The CDR3 reads CASRRLGPTGGPGGEQFF. CDR3 DNA: TGTGCCAGCAGGCGACTGGGTCCAACGGGAGGGCCAGGCGGTGAGCAGTTCTTC.

The chain couples TRBV7-9 to TRBJ2-2; a weak D match, TRBD1 (5 bases). V was cut by 2 bases and J by 0 bases, with 7 bases left in between. Germline V lookup: CDR1 SEHNR, CDR2 FQNEAQ (reference sequence). CDR3 length: 15 residues. CDR3 sequence (DNA): TGTGCCAGCAGCTTAACAGGCGCGAACACCGGGGAGCTGTTTTTT. Its translation: CASSLTGANTGELFF.